This is a list of T cell receptor beta chains from one sample in a study of T cells in Graves' hyperthyroidism and ophthalmopathy. One entry per CDR3 protein results from TCRdb running MiXCR on the multiplex PCR reads. The sample consists of around 500,000 distinct CDR3 sequences, around 13% of them appearing once. The sequencing sample was made of blood. All receptors derive from a woman aged 40-49 years with Graves' hyperthyroidism. CDR3s include the opening cysteine and the closing phenylalanine or tryptophan.

TRBV28	TRBJ2-5	CASSLAMGGYAETQYF
TRBV11-2	TRBJ2-1	CASRGTSGRGGEQFF
TRBV5-1	TRBJ1-2	CASSSGQGANYGYTF
TRBV6-1	TRBJ1-1	CASIEGGPMNTEAFF
TRBV28	TRBJ2-7	CASIIDRRSYEQYF
TRBV19	TRBJ2-1	CASRGLLSYNEQFF
TRBV19	TRBJ1-1	CASNPGTKTEAFF
TRBV6-6	TRBJ1-4	CASSYSDFTTNEKLFF
TRBV4-2	TRBJ2-5	CASSQDLGGGTQYF
TRBV20-1	TRBJ1-5	CSARAGQGRNSNQPQHF
TRBV20-1	TRBJ2-5	CSARVPGRETQYF
TRBV20-1	TRBJ2-1	CSAPTPGLAGNEQFF
TRBV4-1	TRBJ1-5	CASSQGQGQPQHF
TRBV19	TRBJ1-5	CASSGASGNQPQHF
TRBV7-7	TRBJ2-3	CASSLGLDPTDTQYF
TRBV10-3	TRBJ2-1	CAISESAGGSGEQFF
TRBV11-3	TRBJ2-7	CASSLASGTGALDEQYF
TRBV30	TRBJ1-5	CAWSVTENQPQHF
TRBV10-3	TRBJ2-5	CASGTSGNQETQYF
TRBV7-6	TRBJ1-1	CASSLSAGEAFF
TRBV6-1	TRBJ1-1	CASSFGNRAFF
TRBV3-1	TRBJ2-7	CASSLQGVQYEQYF
TRBV19	TRBJ2-5	CASSTVGETQYF
TRBV30	TRBJ2-7	CAWADTYEQYF
TRBV12-3/TRBV12-4	TRBJ1-2	CASSHNRETGGYTF